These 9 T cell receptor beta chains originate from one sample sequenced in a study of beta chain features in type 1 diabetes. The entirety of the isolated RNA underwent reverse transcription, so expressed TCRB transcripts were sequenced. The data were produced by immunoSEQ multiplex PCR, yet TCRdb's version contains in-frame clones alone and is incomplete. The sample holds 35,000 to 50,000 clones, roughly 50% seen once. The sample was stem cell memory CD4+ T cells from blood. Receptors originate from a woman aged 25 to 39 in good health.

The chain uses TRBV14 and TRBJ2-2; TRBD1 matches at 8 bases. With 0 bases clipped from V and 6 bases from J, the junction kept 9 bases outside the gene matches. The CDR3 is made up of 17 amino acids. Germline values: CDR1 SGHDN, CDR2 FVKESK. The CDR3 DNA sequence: TGTGCCAGCAGCCAAGATTCATCCAGGGGGCGGGCCGGGGAGCTGTTTTTT. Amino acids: CASSQDSSRGRAGELFF. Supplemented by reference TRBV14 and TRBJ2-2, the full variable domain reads EAGVTQFPSHSVIEKGQTVTLRCDPISGHDNLYWYRRVMGKEIKFLLHFVKESKQDESGMPNNRFLAERTGGTYSTLKVQPAELEDSGVYFCASSQDSSRGRAGELFFGEGSRLTVL.

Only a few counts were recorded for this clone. The CDR3 protein is CSVETRRYEQYF. The CDR3 DNA sequence: TGCAGCGTTGAGACTAGGAGGTACGAGCAGTACTTC. This chain joins TRBV29-1 and TRBJ2-7, with TRBD2 as a possible D gene (6 bases). In germline, CDR1 is SQVTM, CDR2 ANQGSEA. Trimming removed 3 bases at V and 4 bases at J, with 10 bases between. CDR3 length: 12 amino acids.

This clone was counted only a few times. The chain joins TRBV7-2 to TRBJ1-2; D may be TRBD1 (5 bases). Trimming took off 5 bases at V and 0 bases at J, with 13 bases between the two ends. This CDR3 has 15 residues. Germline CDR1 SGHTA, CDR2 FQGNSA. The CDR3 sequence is CASSHLGGPNYGYTF. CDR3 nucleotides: TGTGCCAGCAGCCACTTGGGGGGACCTAACTATGGCTACACCTTC. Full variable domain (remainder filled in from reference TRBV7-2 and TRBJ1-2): GAGVSQSPSNKVTEKGKDVELRCDPISGHTALYWYRQSLGQGLEFLIYFQGNSAPDKSGLPSDRFSAERTGGSVSTLTIQRTQQEDSAVYLCASSHLGGPNYGYTFGSGTRLTVV.

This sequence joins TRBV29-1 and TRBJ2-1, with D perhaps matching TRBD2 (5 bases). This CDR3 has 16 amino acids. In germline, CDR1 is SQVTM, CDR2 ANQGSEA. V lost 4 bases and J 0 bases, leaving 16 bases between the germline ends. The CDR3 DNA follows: TGCAGCGTTGTATCTCGGGATCCTAGCTCCTACAATGAGCAGTTCTTC. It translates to CSVVSRDPSSYNEQFF.

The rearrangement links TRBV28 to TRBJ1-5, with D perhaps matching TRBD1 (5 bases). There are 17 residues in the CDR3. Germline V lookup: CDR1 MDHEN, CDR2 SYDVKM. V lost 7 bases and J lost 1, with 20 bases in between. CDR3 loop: CASIWRGSRGSNQPQHF. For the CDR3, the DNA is TGTGCCAGCATTTGGCGGGGTAGTAGGGGCAGCAATCAGCCCCAGCATTTT.

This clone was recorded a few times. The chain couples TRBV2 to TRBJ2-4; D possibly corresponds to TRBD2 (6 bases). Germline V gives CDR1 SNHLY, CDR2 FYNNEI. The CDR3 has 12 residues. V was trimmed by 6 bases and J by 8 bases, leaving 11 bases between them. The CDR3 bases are TGTGCCAGCAGGGCTGGGGAGGACATTCAGTACTTC. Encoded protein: CASRAGEDIQYF.

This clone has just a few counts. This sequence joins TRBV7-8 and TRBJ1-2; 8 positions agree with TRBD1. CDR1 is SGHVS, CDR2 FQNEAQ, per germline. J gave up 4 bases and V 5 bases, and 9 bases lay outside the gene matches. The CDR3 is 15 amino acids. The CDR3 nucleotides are TGTGCCAGCAGCACCAGCCTGACAGGGGTCTATGGCTACACCTTC. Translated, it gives CASSTSLTGVYGYTF. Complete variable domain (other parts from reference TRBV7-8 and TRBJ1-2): GAGVSQSPRYKVAKRGQDVALRCDPISGHVSLFWYQQALGQGPEFLTYFQNEAQLDKSGLPSDRFFAERPEGSVSTLKIQRTQQEDSAVYLCASSTSLTGVYGYTFGSGTRLTVV.

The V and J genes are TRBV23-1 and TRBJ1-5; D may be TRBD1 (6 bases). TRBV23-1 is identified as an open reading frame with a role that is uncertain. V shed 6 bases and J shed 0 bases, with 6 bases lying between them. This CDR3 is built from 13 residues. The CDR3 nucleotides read TGCGCCAGCAGGGACAGTAGCAATCAGCCCCAGCATTTT. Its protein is CASRDSSNQPQHF.

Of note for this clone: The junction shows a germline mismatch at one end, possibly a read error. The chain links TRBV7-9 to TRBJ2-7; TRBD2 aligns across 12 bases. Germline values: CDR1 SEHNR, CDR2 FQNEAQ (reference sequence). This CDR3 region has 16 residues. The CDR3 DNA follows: TGTGCCACCAGCTTGGAGACTAGCGGGAGAGGTTACGAGCAGTACTTC. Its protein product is CATSLETSGRGYEQYF.